The 7 T cell receptor beta chains in this list originate from one sample, sequenced in a study of identical twins. MiXCR was run by TCRdb on the 5' RACE reads, yielding one entry per CDR3 protein. The sample contains around 1.7 million distinct CDR3 sequences, around 33% of which appear only once. Material: cord blood. These receptors came from a newborn girl in good health.

Turning to this clonotype: An end of the junction does not agree with germline; a read error may underlie this. The CDR3 DNA is TGTGCCAACAGTTCCGGGAGGGTCCCAGATACGCAGTATTTT. It specifies CANSSGRVPDTQYF. The genes are TRBV6-6 and TRBJ2-3, with 8 bases fitting TRBD2. The CDR3 spans 14 residues. Germline CDR1 reads MNHNY; CDR2 reads SVGAGI (reference sequence).

This clonotype was seen only a few times. The CDR3 region is CASSNNEQYF. The CDR3 coding sequence is TGTGCCAGTAGTAACAATGAGCAGTACTTC. This chain joins TRBV19 and TRBJ2-5; D is unclear. The CDR3 has 10 amino acids. The ends were cut back, 4 bases at V and 11 bases at J, with 8 bases in the middle. Looked up from germline, CDR1 is LNHDA and CDR2 is SQIVND (reference sequence).

The rearrangement links TRBV20-1 to TRBJ1-4; D uncertain. Germline CDR1 and CDR2: DFQATT and SNEGSKA (reference sequence). Trimming left V 3 bases short and J 5 bases short, with 13 bases between. The CDR3 covers 14 residues. This chain's CDR3 is CSAREQPGNEKLFF. The CDR3 DNA reads TGCAGTGCTAGGGAACAGCCCGGGAATGAAAAACTGTTTTTT.

The V and J genes are TRBV12-3 or TRBV12-4 and TRBJ2-3; 8 bases align to TRBD2. Trimming cost V 10 bases and J 0 bases; bases outside gene matches: 9. The CDR3 has 15 residues. CDR3 region: CATGAGETSTDTQYF. In DNA form, the CDR3 reads TGTGCCACAGGAGCGGGGGAGACTAGCACAGATACGCAGTATTTT.

V usage is TRBV15 and J usage is TRBJ1-6; D is perhaps TRBD1 (5 bases). The CDR3 totals 14 residues. Trimming removed 3 bases from V and 5 bases from J, with 8 bases in between. Germline V gene lookup returns CDR1 LNHNV and CDR2 YYDKDF (reference sequence). The DNA of the CDR3 is TGTGCCACCAGCAGGGGACGTAATAATTCACCCCTCCACTTT. Translated, it gives CATSRGRNNSPLHF. Complete variable domain (other parts from reference TRBV15 and TRBJ1-6): DAMVIQNPRYQVTQFGKPVTLSCSQTLNHNVMYWYQQKSSQAPKLLFHYYDKDFNNEADTPDNFQSRRPNTSFCFLDIRSPGLGDTAMYLCATSRGRNNSPLHFGNGTRLTVT.

This clonotype turned up a few times. This chain's CDR3 is CSVETGGRNQPQHF. CDR3 nucleotide sequence: TGCAGCGTGGAAACAGGGGGGCGCAATCAGCCCCAGCATTTT. The rearrangement links TRBV29-1 to TRBJ1-5; 8 bases align to TRBD1. With 6 bases clipped from V and 2 bases from J, the junction kept 6 bases outside the gene matches. Germline values: CDR1 SQVTM, CDR2 ANQGSEA. The CDR3 has 14 amino acids.

This clonotype turned up a few times. The V gene is TRBV6-6, the J gene TRBJ2-7, with D perhaps TRBD1 or TRBD2 (5 bases each). V was trimmed by 2 bases and J by 2 bases, leaving 13 bases between them. This CDR3 comprises 15 residues. Per the germline V gene, CDR1 is MNHNY and CDR2 is SVGAGI (reference sequence). The CDR3 spells CASSYHRDPAYEQYF. The CDR3 nucleotides are TGTGCCAGCAGTTACCACCGGGACCCTGCCTACGAGCAGTACTTC.